What follows are 20 T cell receptor beta chains derived from one specimen sequenced in a study of blood T cells in healthy people across ages. A J-beta primer mix and a sample-barcoded 5' primer were used in a second PCR of about 7 to 11 cycles. TCRdb used MiXCR to reprocess the 5' RACE reads, holding one entry per CDR3 protein. The sample shows hundreds of thousands of distinct CDR3 sequences, about 52% of them seen only once. The sequenced material came from blood. These receptors all stem from a man aged 55 to 70 in good health.

Notes on this clonotype: One end of the junction fails to match germline, which may point to a read error. The chain has TRBV20-1 and TRBJ2-1; 9 positions agree with TRBD2. CDR3 length: 15 residues. From germline, CDR1 is DFQATT and CDR2 SNEGSKA (reference sequence). The chain's CDR3 is CSASYGRGGHNERFF. CDR3 nucleotide sequence: TGCAGTGCTAGTTATGGGCGGGGGGGCCACAATGAGCGGTTCTTC.

This clonotype was seen repeatedly, ten times or more. A much larger clone is a single base away; this may be a read error. V usage is TRBV7-2 and J usage is TRBJ2-1; D is perhaps TRBD2 (6 bases). This CDR3 contains 14 residues. Germline V gene sequence: CDR1 SGHTA, CDR2 FQGNSA. CDR3 in DNA: TGTGCCAGCAGCGTAGCGGCCGGAGCCAATGAGCAGTTCTTC. Translated, it gives CASSVAAGANEQFF.

The rearrangement joins TRBV29-1 to TRBJ2-1; the D gene is possibly TRBD2 (6 bases). CDR3 length: 13 residues. Deletions cut 6 bases from V and 4 bases from J, with 13 bases between. Germline V gene lookup returns CDR1 SQVTM and CDR2 ANQGSEA. CDR3 loop: CSVRDGGYNEQFF. The CDR3 bases are TGCAGCGTACGGGACGGGGGATACAATGAGCAGTTCTTC.

The CDR3 sequence: CASSPGQLTYEQYF. The CDR3 DNA is TGTGCCAGCAGCCCGGGACAGCTGACCTACGAGCAGTACTTC. The V gene is TRBV3-1, the J gene TRBJ2-7; 7 bases match TRBD1. J lost 2 bases, V lost 4 bases, and 5 bases had no gene match. Germline values: CDR1 LGHDT, CDR2 YNNKEL (reference sequence). The CDR3 has 14 residues.

This chain joins TRBV27 and TRBJ1-6; D call uncertain. Trimming stripped 0 bases from V and 9 bases from J, with 24 bases between. The germline V gene encodes CDR1 MNHEY and CDR2 SMNVEV (reference sequence). The CDR3 has 19 amino acids. In nucleotides, the CDR3 is TGTGCCAGCAGTTTATCGGGAGGGTTCGTCGTGTCTGGGATTTCACCCCTCCACTTT. It is translated as CASSLSGGFVVSGISPLHF.

The chain employs TRBV5-1 and TRBJ2-7; D not resolved. V lost 1 base, J lost 7 bases, and 12 bases lay in between. CDR3 length: 13 residues. Looked up from germline, CDR1 is SGHRS and CDR2 is YFSETQ. In nucleotides, the CDR3 is TGCGCCAGCAGCTTGAGTAGTCGGAATGAGCAGTACTTC. Translation gives CASSLSSRNEQYF.

This clonotype was found once. The genes are TRBV5-1 and TRBJ2-1, with 10 nucleotides matching TRBD2. CDR3 length: 16 residues. Per germline, CDR1 SGHRS and CDR2 YFSETQ. J lost 4 bases, V lost 0 bases, and 4 bases had no gene match. The CDR3 sequence: CASSLEGLALYNEQFF. CDR3 nucleotides: TGCGCCAGCAGCTTGGAGGGACTAGCGCTGTACAATGAGCAGTTCTTC. The variable domain in full, with the rest retrieved from reference TRBV5-1 and TRBJ2-1, is KAGVTQTPRYLIKTRGQQVTLSCSPISGHRSVSWYQQTPGQGLQFLFEYFSETQRNKGNFPGRFSGRQFSNSRSEMNVSTLELGDSALYLCASSLEGLALYNEQFFGPGTRLTVL.

The chain employs TRBV20-1 and TRBJ2-1; TRBD2 matches 8 bases. Unmatched junction bases numbered 4, after V lost 3 bases and J lost 3 bases. CDR3 size: 14 residues. Germline V lookup: CDR1 DFQATT, CDR2 SNEGSKA (reference sequence). The DNA for the CDR3 is TGCAGTGCTAGCGGGGGGGTCGACTACAATGAGCAGTTCTTC. Protein: CSASGGVDYNEQFF.

This chain links TRBV7-2 with TRBJ2-3, with 11 nucleotides matching TRBD1. J lost 3 bases, V lost 4 bases, and 6 bases had no gene match. Germline CDR1 and CDR2: SGHTA and FQGNSA. The CDR3 runs 16 residues. For the CDR3, the DNA is TGTGCCAGCAGCTACCGCGGGACAGGGGGTACAGATACGCAGTATTTT. This codes for CASSYRGTGGTDTQYF.

V and J are TRBV29-1 and TRBJ2-3; 13 positions match TRBD2. With 5 bases clipped from V and 3 bases from J, the junction kept 2 bases outside the gene matches. This CDR3 has 14 residues. Per germline, CDR1 SQVTM and CDR2 ANQGSEA. The CDR3 sequence: CSVQTSGRTDTQYF. CDR3 in DNA: TGCAGCGTTCAGACTAGCGGGAGGACAGATACGCAGTATTTT.

This clonotype was seen a single time. A read error is possible here, since a much larger clone lies one base away. V gene TRBV7-7 combines with J gene TRBJ2-4; TRBD2 agrees at 7 bases. The DNA matches TRBJ2-5 better at its end, which makes the J call doubtful. Germline CDR1 is SSHAT and CDR2 is FNYEAQ (reference sequence). The CDR3 length is 15 residues. The CDR3 DNA reads as TGTGTTAGCAGTCAAGGACGAGCGGGATGGGAGACCCAGTACTTC. Amino acids: CVSSQGRAGWETQYF.

The CDR3 DNA sequence: TGCAGTGCCTCTTTAGGGGATTTTGACTATGGCTACACCTTC. Its translation is CSASLGDFDYGYTF. The rearrangement joins TRBV20-1 to TRBJ1-2; D may be TRBD1 (5 bases). The germline V gene has CDR1 DFQATT and CDR2 SNEGSKA (reference sequence). This CDR3 comprises 14 residues. Trimming took off 6 bases at V and 3 bases at J, with 17 bases between the two ends.

The chain combines TRBV19 with TRBJ2-1, with D maybe TRBD1 (6 bases). The CDR3 has 11 amino acids. Germline CDR1 is LNHDA and CDR2 is SQIVND (reference sequence). V lost 6 bases, J lost 8 bases, and 8 bases lay in between. CDR3 sequence (DNA): TGTGCCAGTAGAACAGGGTATGAGCAGTTCTTC. It translates to CASRTGYEQFF.

CDR3 bases: TGTGCCAGCAGAGTAGCGGGAGAAGCAGCCTACGAGCAGTACTTC. This gives the protein CASRVAGEAAYEQYF. J is TRBJ2-7 and V is TRBV2; 9 positions agree with TRBD2. Germline CDR1 reads SNHLY; CDR2 reads FYNNEI. The CDR3 totals 15 residues. V lost 6 bases to trimming and J lost 2 bases; unmatched junction nucleotides: 8.

The V call is TRBV3-1, the J call TRBJ2-3; a weak D match, TRBD1 (6 bases). V was cut by 3 bases and J by 0 bases, with 22 bases left in between. This CDR3 region has 19 residues. The V gene's germline CDR1 is LGHDT and CDR2 YNNKEL (reference sequence). For the CDR3, the DNA is TGTGCCAGCAGCCAGGGGCCTCACAACAGGGCGAGGAGCACAGATACGCAGTATTTT. The encoded protein is CASSQGPHNRARSTDTQYF.

Comment on this clonotype: No conserved phenylalanine or tryptophan is present at the end of the CDR3, so a read error is the likely explanation. The chain has TRBV15 and TRBJ2-5; D unclear. CDR3 length: 13 amino acids. From germline, CDR1 is LNHNV and CDR2 YYDKDF (reference sequence). V gave up 1 base and J gave up 3 bases, with 6 bases separating them. The CDR3 DNA sequence: TGTGCCACCAGCAGAGGTCGGAAAGAGACCCAGTACCTC. Translation gives CATSRGRKETQYL.

The gene calls are TRBV5-1 and TRBJ2-5; 9 bases fit TRBD1. Germline CDR1 is SGHRS and CDR2 is YFSETQ. The CDR3 sequence is 15 residues long. The ends lost 4 bases at V and 4 bases at J; junction bases unmatched: 8. The CDR3 here is CASSPGQGFSETQYF. CDR3 coding DNA: TGCGCCAGCAGCCCGGGACAGGGTTTTTCAGAGACCCAGTACTTC.

CDR3 in amino acids: CSANVVWETQYF. The CDR3 nucleotides are TGCAGTGCGAACGTAGTCTGGGAGACCCAGTACTTC. J is TRBJ2-5 and V is TRBV20-1; D remains unclear. The germline gives CDR1 DFQATT, CDR2 SNEGSKA (reference sequence). This CDR3 has 12 amino acids. V shed 6 bases and J shed 5 bases, with 13 bases lying between them.

This clonotype was picked up a small number of times. The J gene is TRBJ1-2, the V gene TRBV7-9; TRBD1 might be the D (6 bases). The CDR3 contains 15 residues. Trimming cost V 1 base and J 6 bases, with 15 bases left between them. Per germline, CDR1 SEHNR and CDR2 FQNEAQ (reference sequence). CDR3 amino acids: CASSLVGGLMNGYTF. The CDR3 nucleotides read TGTGCCAGCAGCTTAGTCGGGGGGCTGATGAATGGCTACACCTTC.

This clonotype appeared many times. The chain uses TRBV6-2 or TRBV6-3 and TRBJ2-7, with D uncertain. The V and J ends lost 6 bases and 7 bases respectively, with 13 bases between them. The CDR3 length is 12 residues. Germline V gene sequence: CDR1 MNHEY, CDR2 SVGEGT. DNA of the CDR3: TGTGCCAGCAGCAGCCTCTCTGGGGAGCAGTACTTC. Translating gives CASSSLSGEQYF.